The 18 T cell receptor beta chains listed next were all sequenced from one sample in a study of regulatory T cells in long-lasting Graves disease. According to the study, TCR beta libraries were built with iRepertoire HTBI primers and CDR3-region Arm-PCR. One entry per CDR3 protein, called by TCRdb with MiXCR from the multiplex PCR reads. The table has under 250,000 distinct CDR3 sequences, roughly a fifth seen once; the top ten hold about an eighth. Noted time point: newly diagnosed GD, antithyroid drugs for less than 3 months. Generation of the TCR library employed RNA extracted from PBMCs. The same specimen was also included in a second study, on T cells in Graves' hyperthyroidism and ophthalmopathy.

Sequenced here: peripheral blood mononuclear cells (PBMCs), sampled at new diagnosis, from a patient treated with antithyroid drugs. Every receptor here comes from a woman aged 25 to 39 with Graves disease.

This clonotype appeared many times. For the CDR3, the DNA is TGTGCCAGCAGTTACTCGAGTGGACAGAATTCACCCCTCCACTTT. This sequence encodes CASSYSSGQNSPLHF. The chain is built from TRBV6-2 or TRBV6-3 and TRBJ1-6; the D gene is possibly TRBD1 (6 bases). The germline V gene encodes CDR1 MNHEY and CDR2 SVGEGT. V gave up 0 bases and J gave up 7 bases, with 10 bases separating them. This CDR3 contains 15 residues.

Remarks on this clonotype: A read error may explain this, as a much larger clone is one base away. V is TRBV6-2 or TRBV6-3 and J is TRBJ2-5; D possibly corresponds to TRBD2 (5 bases). This CDR3 contains 12 residues. The ends were cut back, 10 bases at V and 5 bases at J, with 14 bases in the middle. Per the germline V gene, CDR1 is MNHEY and CDR2 is SVGEGT. In DNA, the CDR3 is TGTGCCAACGCAGAGGGCGCCGAGACCCAGTACTTC. Protein sequence: CANAEGAETQYF.

There are many counts of this clonotype. The CDR3 DNA sequence: TGTGCCAGCACCCTGCGGGGCCTGAACTATGGCTACACCTTC. Its translation is CASTLRGLNYGYTF. The chain employs TRBV28 and TRBJ1-2, with D possibly TRBD1 on 5 matching bases. The CDR3 has 14 amino acids. V was cut by 7 bases and J by 2 bases, with 14 bases left in between. Germline assignment: CDR1 MDHEN and CDR2 SYDVKM.

There are many counts of this clonotype. V gene TRBV12-3 or TRBV12-4 combines with J gene TRBJ1-1, with D possibly TRBD1 on 5 matching bases. The CDR3 loop spans 15 amino acids. Trimming took off 5 bases at V and 5 bases at J, with 18 bases between the two ends. The DNA for the CDR3 is TGTGCCAGCAGTCCGCAAATGGGGGTGGGGACTGAAGCTTTCTTT. It specifies CASSPQMGVGTEAFF.

This clonotype was seen repeatedly, ten times or more. The chain recombines TRBV2 with TRBJ2-7; TRBD1 matches 8 bases. The V gene end was trimmed by 10 bases and the J gene end by 0 bases; junction bases not matched to a gene: 11. CDR3 length equals 15 residues. Looked up from germline, CDR1 is SNHLY and CDR2 is FYNNEI. The CDR3 is CATSRGRDISYEQYF. CDR3 DNA: TGTGCCACGTCCAGGGGGCGGGACATCTCCTACGAGCAGTACTTC.

This clonotype was found many times. The V call is TRBV6-2 or TRBV6-3, the J call TRBJ2-7; TRBD1 matches at 8 bases. The CDR3 length is 18 residues. V shed 5 bases, J shed 3 bases, and the junction held 18 bases outside the gene matches. Germline assignment: CDR1 MNHEY and CDR2 SVGEGT. This chain's CDR3 is CASSHGQGGRPGIYEQYF. Here the CDR3 DNA reads TGTGCCAGCAGTCACGGACAGGGTGGGCGCCCTGGGATCTACGAGCAGTACTTC.

V is TRBV6-2 or TRBV6-3 and J is TRBJ2-3; TRBD2 matches at 9 bases. J lost 1 base, V lost 5 bases, and 7 bases had no gene match. Per germline, CDR1 MNHEY and CDR2 SVGEGT. The CDR3 length is 16 residues. This chain's CDR3 is CASSHLAGEGTDTQYF. CDR3 DNA sequence: TGTGCCAGCAGTCATTTAGCGGGGGAGGGCACAGATACGCAGTATTTT.

In its sample, this clonotype was seen many times. V usage is TRBV28 and J usage is TRBJ1-1; TRBD1 agrees at 8 bases. The CDR3 totals 17 residues. V gave up 1 base and J gave up 1 base; unmatched junction bases: 8. Germline V gene data show CDR1 as MDHEN and CDR2 as SYDVKM. The DNA for the CDR3 is TGTGCCAGCAGTTTATTTGCGGCAGGGGGCACGAACACTGAAGCTTTCTTT. This encodes CASSLFAAGGTNTEAFF.

Regarding this clonotype: A read error is possible here, since a much larger clone lies one base away. The CDR3 protein is CAGRGGGLFKAFF. CDR3 nucleotide sequence: TGTGCCGGCAGAGGGGGGGGACTTTTTAAGGCTTTCTTT. The rearrangement uses TRBV28 and TRBJ1-1; weak D call: TRBD1 (6 bases). The CDR3 consists of 13 residues. Germline CDR1 reads MDHEN; CDR2 reads SYDVKM. Complete variable domain (other parts from reference TRBV28 and TRBJ1-1): DVKVTQSSRYLVKRTGEKVFLECVQDMDHENMFWYRQDPGLGLRLIYFSYDVKMKEKGDIPEGYSVSREKKERFSLILESASTNQTSMYLCAGRGGGLFKAFFGQGTRLTVV.

In this sample, this clonotype turned up many times. J is TRBJ2-7 and V is TRBV6-1; the match to TRBD1 covers 9 bases. This CDR3 has 16 amino acids. The germline V gene has CDR1 MNHNS and CDR2 SASEGT. J lost 6 bases, V lost 6 bases, and 15 bases had no gene match. CDR3: CASSPPTGQGTGEQYF. The CDR3 DNA reads TGTGCCAGCAGCCCCCCCACGGGACAGGGAACCGGCGAGCAGTACTTC.

This clonotype has only a few counts. A read error may be the cause here, since a much bigger clone is one base away. This chain connects TRBV28 to TRBJ1-4; TRBD1 matches at 10 bases. Germline CDR1 is MDHEN and CDR2 is SYDVKM. The CDR3 is 15 amino acids. CDR3 nucleotides: TGTGCCAGCAGTTGGGGGACAGGGGTTGGTGAAAAACTGGTTTTT. It encodes CASSWGTGVGEKLVF.

The V call is TRBV11-2, the J call TRBJ2-5; 10 nucleotides line up with TRBD2. From germline, CDR1 is SGHAT and CDR2 FQNNGV. This CDR3 is built from 15 residues. The V segment lost 6 bases and the J segment 1 base; nucleotides outside the gene matches: 5. CDR3 nucleotides: TGTGCCAGCAGTATACTAGCGGGACCCCAAGAGACCCAGTACTTC. Its protein is CASSILAGPQETQYF.

This clonotype was recorded at least ten times. The chain employs TRBV2 and TRBJ2-1; D gene unclear. This CDR3 has 15 residues. V lost 2 bases to trimming and J lost 2 bases, with 10 bases between them. Germline lookup yields CDR1 SNHLY and CDR2 FYNNEI. CDR3 loop: CASSEPSVAYNEQFF. DNA of the CDR3: TGTGCCAGCAGTGAACCCAGCGTTGCCTACAATGAGCAGTTCTTC.

The rearrangement joins TRBV7-3 to TRBJ2-1, with 15 bases fitting TRBD2. There are 15 residues in the CDR3. The V gene end was trimmed by 4 bases and the J gene end by 8 bases; junction bases not matched to a gene: 3. Per the germline V gene, CDR1 is SGHTA and CDR2 is FQGTGA. CDR3 residues: CASSSRTSGRDEQFF. The CDR3 DNA is TGTGCCAGCAGCTCACGGACTAGCGGGAGGGATGAGCAGTTCTTC.

This clonotype was counted at least ten times. This chain uses TRBV28 with TRBJ1-2; D may be TRBD1 (6 bases). The CDR3 loop spans 15 amino acids. The V gene's germline CDR1 is MDHEN and CDR2 SYDVKM. Trimming removed 2 bases from V and 5 bases from J, with 15 bases in between. The CDR3 here is CASSLKDRKGYGYTF. The CDR3 DNA sequence: TGTGCCAGCAGTTTAAAAGACAGGAAGGGGTATGGCTACACCTTC.

At least ten counts were recorded for this clonotype. V gene TRBV20-1 combines with J gene TRBJ1-2, with 9 bases that match TRBD1. Germline V lookup: CDR1 DFQATT, CDR2 SNEGSKA (reference sequence). The CDR3 length is 15 residues. The V gene end was trimmed by 5 bases and the J gene end by 4 bases; junction bases not matched to a gene: 11. CDR3: CSARIRDRALYGYTF. CDR3 sequence (DNA): TGCAGTGCTCGAATCCGGGACAGGGCCCTCTATGGCTACACCTTC.

The J gene is TRBJ2-7, the V gene TRBV2; tentatively, D is TRBD2 (6 bases). The CDR3 runs 14 residues. V was pared by 7 bases and J by 0 bases, with 13 bases between. The V gene's germline CDR1 is SNHLY and CDR2 FYNNEI. In DNA, the CDR3 is TGTGCCAGCACCTCTAGCGCCAGCTCCTACGAGCAGTACTTC. Protein sequence: CASTSSASSYEQYF.

The table lists this clonotype with a count of one. The chain couples TRBV18 to TRBJ2-1; D is unclear. V lost 0 bases and J 3 bases, leaving 3 bases between the germline ends. This CDR3 spans 13 amino acids. Germline CDR1 reads KGHSH; CDR2 reads LQKENI. The CDR3 coding sequence is TGTGCCAGCTCACCACCAGTCTACAATGAGCAGTTCTTC. Encoded protein: CASSPPVYNEQFF.